This T cell receptor beta chain was captured by sequencing in a study of PD-L1 blockade in urothelial cancer. V was cut by 1 base and J by 7 bases, with 16 bases left in between. From germline, CDR1 is MNHNS and CDR2 SASEGT. The CDR3 loop spans 15 amino acids. Time point reported: peripheral blood 6 weeks after treatment start. Study observations and caveats: In blood at 3 weeks, tumor-associated clones expanded more among patients with durable benefit.

Comment on this clone: What it binds is not known.

This table comes from immunoSEQ multiplex PCR, and its TCRdb copy is limited to in-frame clones, with some not included. Seen here are roughly 29,000 clones, 84% observed once, and the top ten hold approximately 3.1%. This chain links TRBV6-1 with TRBJ1-1, with D perhaps matching TRBD1 (6 bases). The source is a man in his sixties or seventies with urothelial cancer. Sample: PBMCs, taken around atezolizumab (anti-PD-L1) treatment. The CDR3 DNA reads TGTGCCAGCAGTGAAGTATGGGACAAATTATATGAAGCTTTCTTT. This codes for CASSEVWDKLYEAFF.